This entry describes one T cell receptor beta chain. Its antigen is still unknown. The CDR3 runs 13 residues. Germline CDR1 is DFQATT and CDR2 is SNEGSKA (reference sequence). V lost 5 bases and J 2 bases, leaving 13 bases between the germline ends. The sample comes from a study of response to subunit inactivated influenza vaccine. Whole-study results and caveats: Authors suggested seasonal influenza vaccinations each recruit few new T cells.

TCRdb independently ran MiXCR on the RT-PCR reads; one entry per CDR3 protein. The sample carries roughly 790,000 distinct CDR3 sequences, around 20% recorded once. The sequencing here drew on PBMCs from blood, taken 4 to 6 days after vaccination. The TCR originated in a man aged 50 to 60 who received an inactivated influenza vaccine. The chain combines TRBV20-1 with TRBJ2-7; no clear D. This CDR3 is CSAQSTGAYEQYF. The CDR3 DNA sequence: TGCAGTGCTCAGTCGACCGGAGCCTACGAGCAGTACTTC.